These 4 T cell receptor beta chains share one sample of origin, sequenced in a study of metastatic and nonmetastatic thyroid tumors. Each patient went into thyroid surgery without having received any treatment. Via MiXCR, TCRdb re-called the PCR reads. Here the sample spans under 20,000 clones, approximately 28% being singletons. The sequenced material came from tumor tissue. The receptor set was obtained from a male donor with papillary thyroid cancer or a benign thyroid nodule (not recorded which). Some clones in this sample may be carry-over from other donors' samples.

This clone was counted ten times or more. V usage is TRBV5-4 and J usage is TRBJ2-5; D may match TRBD1 or TRBD2 (5 bases each). V was pared by 3 bases and J by 3 bases, with 15 bases between. Germline CDR1 and CDR2: SGHNT and YYREEE (reference sequence). This CDR3 is built from 15 residues. The CDR3 loop reads CASSSEVPGKETQYF. In DNA form, the CDR3 reads TGTGCCAGCAGCTCGGAGGTCCCAGGGAAAGAGACCCAGTACTTC.

There are many counts of this clone. The rearrangement joins TRBV5-6 to TRBJ2-1; D is possibly TRBD1 (8 bases). The V end lost 7 bases, the J end lost 3 bases, and 14 bases lay between the germline ends. This CDR3 region has 14 residues. The germline V gene has CDR1 SGHDT and CDR2 YYEEEE. The CDR3 reads CASETGGGYNEQFF. The CDR3 coding sequence is TGTGCCAGCGAAACAGGGGGGGGCTACAATGAGCAGTTCTTC.

This clone was counted many times. The same CDR3 is also encoded by other DNA sequences in this sample. V and J are TRBV12-3 or TRBV12-4 and TRBJ1-6; possible D gene TRBD1, 5 bases. The CDR3 covers 14 residues. V was trimmed by 4 bases and J by 9 bases, leaving 13 bases between them. CDR3 in amino acids: CASSYRDPRSPLHF. The CDR3 coding sequence is TGTGCCAGCAGTTACCGGGACCCCCGTTCACCCCTCCACTTT.

Ten or more counts support this clone. This sequence may be a read error, since a much larger clone differs from it by one base. Since no conserved phenylalanine or tryptophan closes the CDR3, a read error is the likely cause. CDR3 sequence (DNA): TGCGCCAGCAGCCCAGGGACAGAAAATCAGCCCCAGCATCTT. Translation: CASSPGTENQPQHL. The V gene is TRBV5-1, the J gene TRBJ1-5; the match to TRBD1 covers 7 bases. The CDR3 runs to 14 residues. With V trimmed by 4 bases and J by 4 bases, 5 bases remained unmatched. From germline, CDR1 is SGHRS and CDR2 YFSETQ.